Shown below are 26 T cell receptor beta chains from a single sample sequenced in a study of blood T cell repertoires in COVID-19. Sequencing was performed with immunoSEQ multiplex PCR; in TCRdb, only in-frame clones are kept and a portion is missing. The sample includes approximately 53,000 clones, 81% of them seen just once. The sequenced material came from peripheral blood. The receptor set was obtained from an elderly woman with COVID-19, enrolled during active disease.

This clone appeared a few times. V is TRBV9 and J is TRBJ2-6, with a weak D call TRBD1 (5 bases). The germline V gene has CDR1 SGDLS and CDR2 YYNGEE. There are 15 residues in the CDR3. Trimming took off 0 bases at V and 2 bases at J, with 6 bases between the two ends. In DNA form, the CDR3 reads TGTGCCAGCAGCGTAGTGGGGCCTGGGGCCAACGTCCTGACTTTC. Protein: CASSVVGPGANVLTF. Based on the CDR3 plus reference TRBV9 and TRBJ2-6, the full variable domain is DSGVTQTPKHLITATGQRVTLRCSPRSGDLSVYWYQQSLDQGLQFLIQYYNGEERAKGNILERFSAQQFPDLHSELNLSSLELGDSALYFCASSVVGPGANVLTFGAGSRLTVL.

This chain joins TRBV4-2 and TRBJ1-5; 7 positions agree with TRBD1. V dropped 2 bases and J dropped 0; count of bases not matched to a gene: 4. The CDR3 sequence is 16 residues long. The germline gives CDR1 LGHNA, CDR2 YNFKEQ. CDR3 sequence (DNA): TGTGCCAGCAGCCAATCCAGGGGGGATAGCAATCAGCCCCAGCATTTT. Its protein is CASSQSRGDSNQPQHF.

The chain employs TRBV7-9 and TRBJ2-5; 9 bases match TRBD1. Germline CDR1 and CDR2: SEHNR and FQNEAQ (reference sequence). J lost 0 bases, V lost 5 bases, and 7 bases had no gene match. CDR3 length: 16 amino acids. DNA for the CDR3: TGTGCCAGCAGCCGAGCCGGGACAGGGAACCAAGAGACCCAGTACTTC. Translation: CASSRAGTGNQETQYF.

This clone was detected once. V is TRBV28 and J is TRBJ2-3; 10 nucleotides match TRBD1. J was trimmed by 4 bases and V by 10 bases; bases with no gene match: 8. The CDR3 loop spans 14 amino acids. CDR1 MDHEN and CDR2 SYDVKM come from the germline V gene. CDR3 region: CATKPGQGSDTQYF. The DNA of the CDR3 is TGTGCCACCAAACCGGGACAGGGGTCAGATACGCAGTATTTT.

V gene TRBV4-1 combines with J gene TRBJ2-6; maybe TRBD1 (5 bases). Trimming stripped 0 bases from V and 2 bases from J, with 11 bases between. There are 17 residues in the CDR3. Germline CDR1 and CDR2: MGHRA and YSYEKL. CDR3 amino acids: CASSQDGVGAGANVLTF. CDR3 DNA: TGCGCCAGCAGCCAAGATGGCGTAGGGGCTGGGGCCAACGTCCTGACTTTC.

The gene calls are TRBV12-2 and TRBJ2-3; the table's D call, TRBD2, was not checked against the DNA. TRBV12-2 is flagged as a pseudogene. The CDR3 is 15 amino acids. CDR3 sequence: CASRLVGLVSDTQYF. CDR3 nucleotides: TGTGCAAGTCGCTTAGTGGGACTAGTGTCAGATACGCAGTATTTT.

The CDR3 sequence is CASSMTSGDLQDTQYF. CDR3 nucleotide sequence: TGTGCCAGCAGCATGACTAGCGGGGACCTCCAGGATACGCAGTATTTT. The V and J genes are TRBV5-6 and TRBJ2-3, with 11 bases matching TRBD2. The CDR3 sequence is 16 residues long. Per the germline V gene, CDR1 is SGHDT and CDR2 is YYEEEE. V shed 4 bases and J 6 bases; nucleotides not matched to a gene: 10.

The chain couples TRBV2 to TRBJ2-3, with 8 bases that match TRBD1. The CDR3 loop spans 13 amino acids. Trimming cost V 8 bases and J 3 bases; bases outside gene matches: 4. The germline gives CDR1 SNHLY, CDR2 FYNNEI. As DNA, the CDR3 is TGTGCCAGCGGACAGGGCCAAACAGATACGCAGTATTTT. Amino acid sequence: CASGQGQTDTQYF.

This sequence joins TRBV3-1 (or the pseudogene TRBV3-2) and TRBJ2-1; tentative D call: TRBD2 (7 bases). The CDR3 length is 16 residues. Germline V gene sequence: CDR1 LGHDT, CDR2 YNNKEL (reference sequence). V dropped 7 bases and J dropped 8 bases, with 24 bases sitting between them. The CDR3 reads CASTPLRGTTVHEQFF. The DNA for the CDR3 is TGTGCCAGCACCCCTCTTAGGGGGACTACTGTCCATGAGCAGTTCTTC.

CDR3 amino acids: CASSSPGLFDEQYF. In nucleotides, the CDR3 is TGTGCCAGCAGTTCCCCGGGACTTTTCGACGAGCAGTACTTC. The V gene is TRBV28, the J gene TRBJ2-7, with D tentatively TRBD2 (6 bases). The V and J ends lost 4 bases and 5 bases respectively, with 15 bases between them. Germline CDR1 is MDHEN and CDR2 is SYDVKM. The CDR3 has 14 residues.

The chain carries TRBV12-3 or TRBV12-4 and TRBJ2-2; D is perhaps TRBD1 (5 bases). Trimming took off 5 bases at V and 6 bases at J, with 10 bases between the two ends. The CDR3 consists of 13 residues. The CDR3, as DNA: TGTGCCAGCAGTAAGGGGTGGCCCGGGGAGCTGTTTTTT. Amino acid sequence: CASSKGWPGELFF.

The chain uses TRBV30 and TRBJ2-3, with 9 bases matching TRBD2. The CDR3 has 15 residues. The V gene's germline CDR1 is GTSNPN and CDR2 SVGIG (reference sequence). The trim removed 8 bases at V and 3 bases at J, leaving 12 bases unmatched. In nucleotides, the CDR3 is TGTGCCGGCCCTGGAGAAGCGGGGGGTACAGATACGCAGTATTTT. This encodes CAGPGEAGGTDTQYF.

This clone was found once. The chain employs TRBV7-9 and TRBJ2-1; 8 nucleotides agree with TRBD1. Germline CDR1 reads SEHNR; CDR2 reads FQNEAQ (reference sequence). CDR3 size: 18 residues. The ends lost 4 bases at V and 0 bases at J; junction bases unmatched: 11. CDR3 coding DNA: TGTGCCAGCAGCTCCACGGGACAGGTTCTCAGCTCCTACAATGAGCAGTTCTTC. Amino acids: CASSSTGQVLSSYNEQFF.

This sequence joins TRBV9 and TRBJ2-2, with D possibly being TRBD1 (6 bases). The CDR3 sequence is 15 residues long. Trimming pared 1 base from V and 4 bases from J, leaving 11 bases between. From germline, CDR1 is SGDLS and CDR2 YYNGEE. The CDR3 DNA reads as TGTGCCAGCAGCGTAACACAGGGATCCACCGGGGAGCTGTTTTTT. Its translation is CASSVTQGSTGELFF.

This clone appeared once. The chain has TRBV2 and TRBJ1-6; 7 nucleotides agree with TRBD1. Germline lookup yields CDR1 SNHLY and CDR2 FYNNEI. The CDR3 runs to 16 residues. V lost 0 bases and J lost 16; bases outside the gene matches: 15. The CDR3 region is CASSEAKNRGRVTLHF. In DNA form, the CDR3 reads TGTGCCAGCAGTGAAGCGAAAAACAGGGGCCGCGTGACGCTCCACTTT.

This chain joins TRBV24-1 and TRBJ2-3, with a weak D call TRBD1 (6 bases). The CDR3 loop spans 15 amino acids. V was cut by 3 bases and J by 2 bases, with 11 bases left in between. CDR1 is KGHDR and CDR2 is SFDVKD in the germline V gene. CDR3 sequence (DNA): TGTGCCACCAGTGATCACGGACAGCTCACAGATACGCAGTATTTT. The encoded protein is CATSDHGQLTDTQYF.

The chain has TRBV19 and TRBJ1-6, with a tentative D call TRBD1 (5 bases). This CDR3 contains 15 residues. V lost 4 bases and J 6 bases, leaving 13 bases between the germline ends. Germline CDR1 reads LNHDA; CDR2 reads SQIVND (reference sequence). CDR3 protein: CASSTASGINSPLHF. In nucleotides, the CDR3 is TGTGCCAGTAGTACCGCGTCAGGGATTAATTCACCCCTCCACTTT. Drawing the rest from reference TRBV19 and TRBJ1-6, the complete variable domain is DGGITQSPKYLFRKEGQNVTLSCEQNLNHDAMYWYRQDPGQGLRLIYYSQIVNDFQKGDIAEGYSVSREKKESFPLTVTSAQKNPTAFYLCASSTASGINSPLHFGNGTRLTVT.

This clone has only one observation. This chain links TRBV3-1 (or the pseudogene TRBV3-2) with TRBJ1-5; weak D call: TRBD1 (6 bases). The CDR3 length is 14 residues. Per germline, CDR1 LGHDT and CDR2 YNNKEL (reference sequence). V shed 4 bases and J shed 4 bases, with 11 bases lying between them. CDR3: CASSPDRNNQPQHF. As DNA, the CDR3 is TGTGCCAGCAGCCCAGACAGGAATAATCAGCCCCAGCATTTT.

The V call is TRBV29-1, the J call TRBJ1-1; 8 bases agree with TRBD1. With V trimmed by 5 bases and J by 6 bases, 11 bases remained unmatched. The CDR3 is made up of 14 amino acids. CDR1 and CDR2 from the germline V gene are SQVTM and ANQGSEA. The CDR3 DNA reads as TGCAGCGTTTCTCCAGCAGGGGGCTCGGCTGAAGCTTTCTTT. It yields the protein CSVSPAGGSAEAFF.

The V gene is TRBV7-2, the J gene TRBJ2-5; possible D gene TRBD2, 6 bases. Trimming took off 4 bases at V and 5 bases at J, with 17 bases between the two ends. Germline-derived CDR1 and CDR2 are SGHTA and FQGNSA. This CDR3 spans 15 amino acids. CDR3 nucleotides: TGTGCCAGCAGCTGGCCCGGAGGAGGGGTTGAGACCCAGTACTTC. This translates into CASSWPGGGVETQYF.

This chain connects TRBV24-1 to TRBJ2-3; D unresolved. V lost 1 base, J lost 6 bases, and 4 bases lay in between. The CDR3 is 12 residues long. Germline V gene data show CDR1 as KGHDR and CDR2 as SFDVKD. The chain's CDR3 is CATSDLRDTQYF. The CDR3 DNA sequence: TGTGCCACCAGTGATTTACGGGATACGCAGTATTTT.

The chain has TRBV7-2 and TRBJ2-1; the D gene is possibly TRBD2 (6 bases). This CDR3 comprises 15 residues. V was clipped by 3 bases and J by 8 bases, with 17 bases between them. The germline gives CDR1 SGHTA, CDR2 FQGNSA. The DNA of the CDR3 is TGTGCCAGCAGCTTTTTGATGGCGGGACGTGATGAGCAGTTCTTC. Its protein product is CASSFLMAGRDEQFF.

This sequence joins TRBV5-4 and TRBJ2-7; a possible D gene is TRBD1 (6 bases). CDR1 and CDR2 (germline): SGHNT, YYREEE (reference sequence). The CDR3 extends over 15 amino acids. V was clipped by 4 bases and J by 6 bases, with 20 bases between them. CDR3 nucleotides: TGTGCCAGCAGCACCGCCGGGACATTTTTGGGCGAGCAGTACTTC. The encoded protein is CASSTAGTFLGEQYF.

The chain has TRBV18 and TRBJ2-1, with D possibly being TRBD1 (6 bases). This CDR3 is 15 amino acids long. Looked up from germline, CDR1 is KGHSH and CDR2 is LQKENI. The V end lost 3 bases, the J end lost 8 bases, and 17 bases lay between the germline ends. The CDR3 reads CASSPFVGQFDEQFF. The CDR3 DNA reads as TGTGCCAGCTCACCGTTTGTAGGACAGTTCGATGAGCAGTTCTTC.

Only a few counts were recorded for this clone. This chain links TRBV2 with TRBJ2-3, with D possibly TRBD2 on 7 matching bases. The CDR3 has 14 residues. With 9 bases removed from V and 3 bases from J, the gap between germline ends came to 16 bases. In germline, CDR1 is SNHLY, CDR2 FYNNEI. CDR3: CASLLGGATDTQYF. CDR3 nucleotides: TGTGCCAGTCTCTTAGGGGGGGCAACAGATACGCAGTATTTT.

The chain is built from TRBV18 and TRBJ1-2; 7 nucleotides agree with TRBD1. Germline V CDR1 and CDR2: KGHSH, LQKENI. The CDR3 is 14 amino acids. Trimming cost V 4 bases and J 3 bases; bases outside gene matches: 5. CDR3 loop: CASSLDREDYGYTF. CDR3 DNA: TGTGCCAGCTCACTCGACAGGGAGGACTATGGCTACACCTTC.